This is a list of T cell receptor beta chains from one sample in a study of blood T cell repertoires in COVID-19. The repertoire was sequenced with immunoSEQ multiplex PCR; TCRdb's copy has only in-frame clones and lacks some. The sample lists approximately 200,000 clones, 84% occurring once. Sequencing input: peripheral blood. All receptors derive from a woman aged 25 to 39 who had recovered from COVID-19. The CDR3 runs from the conserved cysteine through the conserved F or W.

J gene	V gene	CDR3 protein
TRBJ2-2	TRBV5-1	CASSSIAGEGTGELFF
TRBJ1-2	TRBV15	CATSRDMGQNYGYTF
TRBJ2-2	TRBV10-2	CASSGAGTEITGELFF
TRBJ2-7	TRBV24-1	CATSDAGGEQYF
TRBJ2-5	TRBV27	CASSLPSWTSEGRETQYF
TRBJ2-3	TRBV6-6	CASTRPGTSGLQGGQYF
TRBJ2-1	TRBV2	CASVSGRSNEQFF
TRBJ1-1	TRBV10-3	CAISDPGTENTEAFF
TRBJ1-2	TRBV5-5	CASSSDSHYGYTF
TRBJ1-3	TRBV19	CASSPGQAYSGNTIYF
TRBJ2-5	TRBV4-1	CASSQRDETQYF
TRBJ2-3	TRBV7-3	CASSLTRGFREGGTDTQYF
TRBJ2-2	TRBV3-1/TRBV3-2	CASSQVLLPGLNTGELFF
TRBJ1-1	TRBV18	CASSPVNMNTEAFF
TRBJ2-3	TRBV2	CASSESGVGTDTQYF
TRBJ2-2	TRBV10-1	CASSLSPTGELFF
TRBJ2-1	TRBV19	CASSMGLAAYNEQFF